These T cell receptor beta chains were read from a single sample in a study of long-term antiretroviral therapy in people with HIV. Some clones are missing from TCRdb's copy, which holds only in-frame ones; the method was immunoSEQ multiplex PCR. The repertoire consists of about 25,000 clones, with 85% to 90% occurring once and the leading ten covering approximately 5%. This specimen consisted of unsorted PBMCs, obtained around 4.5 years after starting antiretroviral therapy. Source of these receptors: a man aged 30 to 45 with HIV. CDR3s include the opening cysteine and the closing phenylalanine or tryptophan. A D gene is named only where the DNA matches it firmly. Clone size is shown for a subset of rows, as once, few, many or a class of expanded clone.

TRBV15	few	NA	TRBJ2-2	CATRGPLRGELFF	TGTGCCACCAGGGGGCCGTTGCGGGGGGAGCTGTTTTTT
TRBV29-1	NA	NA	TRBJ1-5	CSVEADNQPQHF	TGCAGCGTTGAGGCAGATAATCAGCCCCAGCATTTT
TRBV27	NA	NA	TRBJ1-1	CASSSGSTEAFF	TGTGCCAGCAGCTCAGGGAGCACTGAAGCTTTCTTT
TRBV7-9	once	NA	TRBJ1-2	CASSPGLPYGYTF	TGTGCCAGCAGCCCCGGCCTTCCCTATGGCTACACCTTC
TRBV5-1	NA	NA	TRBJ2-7	CASSLTGPGEQYF	TGCGCCAGCAGCTTGACAGGGCCGGGGGAGCAGTACTTC
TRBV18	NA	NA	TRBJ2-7	CASSPGSYEQYF	TGTGCCAGCTCACCGGGATCCTACGAGCAGTACTTC
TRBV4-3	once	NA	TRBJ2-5	CASSPIVGETQYF	TGCGCCAGCAGCCCTATAGTCGGGGAGACCCAGTACTTC
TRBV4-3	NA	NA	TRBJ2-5	CASSQDGQGRETQYF	TGCGCCAGCAGCCAAGATGGGCAGGGGCGGGAGACCCAGTACTTC
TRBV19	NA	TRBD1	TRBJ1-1	CASSRGQLRAEAFF	TGTGCCAGTAGTAGGGGACAGTTGAGGGCTGAAGCTTTCTTT
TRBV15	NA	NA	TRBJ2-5	CATSRPRGTQYF	TGTGCCACCAGCAGACCCCGGGGGACCCAGTACTTC
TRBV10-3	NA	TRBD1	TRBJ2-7	CAISERTGVNYEQYF	TGTGCCATCAGTGAGAGGACAGGCGTGAACTACGAGCAGTACTTC
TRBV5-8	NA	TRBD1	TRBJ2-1	CASSLGQGAPNEQFF	TGTGCCAGCAGCTTGGGGCAGGGGGCGCCCAATGAGCAGTTCTTC
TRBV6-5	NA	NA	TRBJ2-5	CASRVDTNPTETQYF	TGTGCCAGCAGGGTGGACACGAACCCCACAGAGACCCAGTACTTC
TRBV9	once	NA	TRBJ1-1	CASSVDGNTEAFF	TGTGCCAGCAGCGTAGACGGGAACACTGAAGCTTTCTTT
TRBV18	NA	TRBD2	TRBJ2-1	CASSPSGGHYNEQFF	TGTGCCAGCTCACCAAGCGGGGGACACTACAATGAGCAGTTCTTC
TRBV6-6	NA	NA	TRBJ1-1	CASSPGQTEAFF	TGTGCCAGCAGCCCAGGACAGACTGAAGCTTTCTTT
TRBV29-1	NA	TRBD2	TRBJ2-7	CSGGGAYEQYF	TGCAGCGGCGGGGGGGCTTACGAGCAGTACTTC
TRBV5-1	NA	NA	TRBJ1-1	CASSLLVNTEAFF	TGCGCCAGCAGCTTGTTGGTGAACACTGAAGCTTTCTTT
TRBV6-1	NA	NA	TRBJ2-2	CASATGPATGELFF	TGTGCCAGCGCCACTGGGCCGGCCACCGGGGAGCTGTTTTTT
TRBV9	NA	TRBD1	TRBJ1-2	CASSVGTGSSGHYGYTF	TGTGCCAGCAGCGTCGGGACAGGCAGTTCTGGTCACTATGGCTACACCTTC
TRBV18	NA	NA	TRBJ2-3	CASSPPSSDTQYF	TGTGCCAGCTCACCTCCGAGCTCAGATACGCAGTATTTT
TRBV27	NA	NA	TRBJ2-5	CASSYNLGETQYF	TGTGCCAGCAGCTATAATCTAGGGGAGACCCAGTACTTC
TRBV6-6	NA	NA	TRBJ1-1	CASSAVNTEAFF	TGTGCCAGCAGTGCCGTGAACACTGAAGCTTTCTTT
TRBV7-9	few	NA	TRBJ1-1	CASSYRTDYTEAFF	TGTGCCAGCAGCTACAGGACGGATTACACTGAAGCTTTCTTT
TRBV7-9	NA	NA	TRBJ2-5	CASSSSVGDQYF	TGTGCCAGCAGCTCCTCCGTTGGTGACCAGTACTTC
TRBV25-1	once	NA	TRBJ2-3	CASSEKVGSTDTQYF	TGTGCCAGCAGTGAAAAGGTGGGAAGCACAGATACGCAGTATTTT
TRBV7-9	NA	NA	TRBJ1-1	CASRTDGVTEAFF	TGTGCCAGCAGAACAGACGGGGTAACTGAAGCTTTCTTT
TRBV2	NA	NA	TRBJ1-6	CASSEDSSPLHF	TGTGCCAGCAGTGAGGACAGTTCACCCCTCCACTTT
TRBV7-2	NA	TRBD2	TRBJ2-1	CASSFGVAGGLQFF	TGTGCCAGCAGCTTTGGGGTAGCGGGAGGGCTGCAGTTCTTC
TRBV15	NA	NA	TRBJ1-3	CATSRERTANTIYF	TGTGCCACCAGCAGAGAAAGGACGGCAAACACCATATATTTT
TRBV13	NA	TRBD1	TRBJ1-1	CASSSPDRGDPEAFF	TGTGCCAGCAGCTCACCCGACAGGGGCGACCCTGAAGCTTTCTTT
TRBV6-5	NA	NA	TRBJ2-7	CASRPTGLYEQYF	TGTGCCAGCAGACCCACAGGGCTCTACGAGCAGTACTTC
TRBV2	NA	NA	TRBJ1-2	CASSLSGNGYTF	TGTGCCAGCAGTTTATCGGGGAATGGCTACACCTTC
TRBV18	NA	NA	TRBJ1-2	CASSPDAVGGYTF	TGTGCCAGCTCACCAGACGCGGTGGGTGGCTACACCTTC
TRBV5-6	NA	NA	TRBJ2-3	CASSLELVNTQYF	TGTGCCAGCAGCTTGGAACTGGTAAATACGCAGTATTTT
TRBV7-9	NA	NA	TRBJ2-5	CASSFVRVALADSQETQYF	TGTGCCAGCAGCTTCGTACGGGTCGCCCTAGCGGACAGCCAAGAGACCCAGTACTTC
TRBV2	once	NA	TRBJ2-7	CASAVDLTYEQYF	TGTGCCAGCGCAGTCGACCTTACCTACGAGCAGTACTTC
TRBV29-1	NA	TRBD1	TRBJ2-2	CSVALGQGSISGELFF	TGCAGCGTTGCCCTAGGACAGGGAAGTATATCCGGGGAGCTGTTTTTT
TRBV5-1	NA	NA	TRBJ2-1	CASSLASGLNEQFF	TGCGCCAGCAGCTTGGCCTCGGGGCTCAATGAGCAGTTCTTC
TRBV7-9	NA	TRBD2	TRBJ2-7	CASSPINLAGEQYF	TGTGCCAGCAGCCCGATTAATTTAGCGGGCGAGCAGTACTTC
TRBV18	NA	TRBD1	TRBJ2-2	CASSPLGQGRTGELFF	TGTGCCAGCTCACCCTTAGGACAGGGACGCACCGGGGAGCTGTTTTTT
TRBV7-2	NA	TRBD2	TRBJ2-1	CASSFSGGANEQFF	TGTGCCAGCAGCTTCAGCGGGGGGGCAAATGAGCAGTTCTTC
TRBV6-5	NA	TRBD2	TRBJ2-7	CASSYGGGRFEQYF	TGTGCCAGCAGTTATGGGGGGGGACGGTTCGAGCAGTACTTC
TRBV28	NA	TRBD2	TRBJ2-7	CASTSRTRGAYEQYF	TGTGCCAGCACTTCCCGAACGCGGGGGGCCTACGAGCAGTACTTC
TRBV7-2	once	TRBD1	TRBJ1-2	CASSLTTGVYGYTF	TGTGCCAGCAGCTTAACTACAGGGGTGTATGGCTACACCTTC
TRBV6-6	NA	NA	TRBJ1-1	CASSYSDSMNTEAFF	TGTGCCAGCAGTTACAGCGATTCGATGAACACTGAAGCTTTCTTT
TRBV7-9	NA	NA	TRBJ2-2	CASSFPLNTGELFF	TGTGCCAGCAGCTTTCCCCTGAACACCGGGGAGCTGTTTTTT
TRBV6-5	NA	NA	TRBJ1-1	CASREGYRDTEAFF	TGTGCCAGCAGGGAGGGGTATAGGGACACTGAAGCTTTCTTT
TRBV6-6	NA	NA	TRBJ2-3	CASSYSPGSRTDTQYF	TGTGCCAGCAGTTACTCCCCGGGGTCCCGCACAGATACGCAGTATTTT
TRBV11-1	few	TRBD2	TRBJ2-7	CASSSAASGEQYF	TGTGCCAGCAGCTCAGCGGCTAGCGGGGAGCAGTACTTC
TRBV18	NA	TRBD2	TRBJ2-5	CASSPIASGMKTQYF	TGTGCCAGCTCACCCATTGCTAGCGGTATGAAGACCCAGTACTTC
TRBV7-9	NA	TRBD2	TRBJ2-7	CASSEEAGGPREQYF	TGTGCCAGCAGCGAGGAAGCGGGGGGGCCGAGGGAGCAGTACTTC
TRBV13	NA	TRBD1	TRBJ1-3	CASSSTAGGSGNTIYF	TGTGCCAGCAGCTCCACCGCAGGGGGCTCTGGAAACACCATATATTTT
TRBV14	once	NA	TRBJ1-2	CASSPRGKTYGYTF	TGTGCCAGCAGCCCCCGGGGGAAGACCTATGGCTACACCTTC
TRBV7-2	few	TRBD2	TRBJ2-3	CASSLTAGGDTQYF	TGTGCCAGCAGCCTTACCGCGGGAGGGGATACGCAGTATTTT
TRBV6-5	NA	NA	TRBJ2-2	CASSLGTSGELFF	TGTGCCAGCAGTCTGGGGACGTCCGGGGAGCTGTTTTTT
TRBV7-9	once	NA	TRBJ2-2	CASSLQRSTGELFF	TGTGCCAGCAGCTTACAAAGATCCACCGGGGAGCTGTTTTTT
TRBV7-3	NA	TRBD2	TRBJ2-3	CASSSRLAGGGADTQYF	TGTGCCAGCAGCTCCCGACTAGCGGGAGGGGGCGCAGATACGCAGTATTTT
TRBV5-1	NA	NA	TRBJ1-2	CASSDRANYGYTF	TGCGCCAGCAGCGACCGAGCTAACTATGGCTACACCTTC
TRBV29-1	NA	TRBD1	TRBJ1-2	CSVEKGQGAGGYTF	TGCAGCGTTGAAAAAGGACAGGGGGCGGGAGGCTACACCTTC